Listed here is a single T cell receptor (beta chain). The antigen remains unidentified. Donors consisted of healthy bone marrow donors. Primers: 60 Vbeta forward and 13 Jbeta reverse. The repertoire was sequenced with immunoSEQ multiplex PCR; TCRdb's copy has only in-frame clones and lacks some. The sample shows nearly 200,000 clones, 75% to 85% of them seen only once. The sample is drawn from a study of cytomegalovirus exposure and HLA in healthy donors. Study summary: An early release of data contained 75 million to 100 million unique TCRs, which came from HLA-typed donors. Study results and caveats: TCR beta sequences reportedly predicted most subjects' HLA-A and HLA-B alleles accurately.

The source is a male donor in good health and CMV-seropositive. The sequencing sample was made of PBMCs.

The CDR3 here is CSVEDVALTSGSIYEQFF. For the CDR3, the DNA is TGCAGCGTTGAAGATGTTGCCTTGACTAGCGGGAGTATATATGAGCAGTTCTTC. The rearrangement links TRBV29-1 to TRBJ2-1; the match to TRBD2 covers 12 bases. The V gene end was trimmed by 0 bases and the J gene end by 8 bases; junction bases not matched to a gene: 14. Per germline, CDR1 SQVTM and CDR2 ANQGSEA. The CDR3 length is 18 residues.